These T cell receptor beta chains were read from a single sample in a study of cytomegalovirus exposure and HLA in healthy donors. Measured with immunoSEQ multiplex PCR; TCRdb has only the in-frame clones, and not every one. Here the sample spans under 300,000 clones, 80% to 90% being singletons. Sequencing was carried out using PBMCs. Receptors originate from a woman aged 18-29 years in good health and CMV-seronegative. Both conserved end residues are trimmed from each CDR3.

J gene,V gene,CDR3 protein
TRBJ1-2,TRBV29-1,SADGGRNYGYT
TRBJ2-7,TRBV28,ASGDRTYEQY
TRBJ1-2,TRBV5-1,ASSLSGTANYGYT
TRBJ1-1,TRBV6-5,ASSYSWAPEAF
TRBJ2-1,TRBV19,ASSIEAAGGYNEQF
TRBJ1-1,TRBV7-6,ASSPGQLNTEAF
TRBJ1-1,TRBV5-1,ASSRTEGARGTEAF
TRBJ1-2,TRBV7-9,ASSLDGTGDFGGYT
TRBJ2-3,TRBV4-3,ASSQGVTGPADTQY
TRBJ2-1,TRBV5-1,ASSLYSGAYNEQF
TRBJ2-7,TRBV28,ASSLGSYEQY
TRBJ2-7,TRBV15,ATSRDPGTRSYEQY
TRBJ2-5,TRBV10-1,ASSARGREETQY
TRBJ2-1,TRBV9,ASSVEAGGYNEQF
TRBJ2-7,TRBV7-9,ASSRDRSEQY
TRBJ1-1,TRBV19,ASSHRLRNTEAF
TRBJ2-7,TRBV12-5,ASGPGDFSSYEQY
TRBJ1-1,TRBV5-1,ASSWGQGPQNTEAF
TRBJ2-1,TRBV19,ASSPLAGGRNEQF
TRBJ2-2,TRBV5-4,ASSLDSPNTGELF
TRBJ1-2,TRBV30,AWSKKPMNYGYT
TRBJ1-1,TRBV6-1,ASSAPFGLTTEAF
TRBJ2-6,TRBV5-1,ASGPTGVGANVLT
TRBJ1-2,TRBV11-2,ASSSGQGANYGYT
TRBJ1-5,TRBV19,ASSPSDRSSNQPQH
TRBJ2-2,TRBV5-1,ASKTGGTTGELF
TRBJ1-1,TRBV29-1,SVGATSMNTEAF
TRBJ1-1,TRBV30,ALDRAMNTEAF
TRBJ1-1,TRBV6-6,ASSYQVALNTEAF
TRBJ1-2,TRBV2,ASRFNRDDYGYT
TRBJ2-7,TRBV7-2,ASRSGSGVGYEQY
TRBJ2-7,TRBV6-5,ASSYSAGGSYEQY
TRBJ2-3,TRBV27,ASSLGTSGRDTQY
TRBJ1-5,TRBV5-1,ASSPYASFGNQPQH
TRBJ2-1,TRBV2,ASSADWRAEQF
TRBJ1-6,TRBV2,ASSEAPGIDNSPLH
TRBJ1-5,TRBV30,AWSRRDQPQH
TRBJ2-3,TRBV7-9,ASSRFRAVGTDTQY
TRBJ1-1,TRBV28,ASSGQADTEAF
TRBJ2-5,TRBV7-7,ASSFESGQETQY
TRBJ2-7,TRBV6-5,ASSRGTLRYH